This T cell receptor (beta chain) appears in the sequencing data of a study of blood T cell repertoires in COVID-19. In the study overall: The cDNA or gDNA used as material had been derived from T cells, B-cell-depleted T cells, or PBMCs.

Original handling: Amplified reference gene primers provided the basis for estimating nucleated cell counts. TCRdb keeps only in-frame clones here, not all; method: immunoSEQ multiplex PCR. Clone size and the V and J calls come from that table; the DNA yielded D and trimming. The data show 55,000 to 65,000 clones, approximately 78% seen once. In germline, CDR1 is SGHAT, CDR2 FQNNGV. J lost 3 bases, V lost 3 bases, and 4 bases had no gene match. The CDR3 has 14 residues. The specimen was peripheral blood. This chain uses TRBV11-2 with TRBJ2-7; 8 bases are shared with TRBD1. The clonotype comes from a human donor in a cohort sampled during active COVID-19. The CDR3 DNA sequence: TGTGCCAGCAGCTTTGGACAGGGTGGCTACGAGCAGTACGTC. Amino acid sequence: CASSFGQGGYEQYV.